This record covers a single T cell receptor beta chain. Its antigen is currently unknown. Combining a sample-barcoded 5' primer with a J-beta primer mix, a second PCR ran for 7 to 11 cycles. TCRdb independently ran MiXCR on the 5' RACE reads; one entry per CDR3 protein. The sample contains 1.8 million or so distinct CDR3 sequences, roughly two fifths of which appear only once. This entry is derived from a study of blood T cells in healthy people across ages. Every sample yielded at least 6.5 million isolated PBMCs. Overall study results and limits: Possibly confounding the expanded clonotype changes was the fact that donor CMV status was unknown.

This TCR derives from a human donor in good health. Sequencing input: blood.

In DNA, the CDR3 is TGCAGTGCTAGACCCCCCTCCGGGCAGTTCTTC. Its protein product is CSARPPSGQFF. This rearrangement joins TRBV20-1 to TRBJ2-1; no reliable D call. The CDR3 is 11 residues long. The V gene lost 2 bases and the J gene lost 12 bases, with 11 bases spanning the gap. Germline values: CDR1 DFQATT, CDR2 SNEGSKA (reference sequence).